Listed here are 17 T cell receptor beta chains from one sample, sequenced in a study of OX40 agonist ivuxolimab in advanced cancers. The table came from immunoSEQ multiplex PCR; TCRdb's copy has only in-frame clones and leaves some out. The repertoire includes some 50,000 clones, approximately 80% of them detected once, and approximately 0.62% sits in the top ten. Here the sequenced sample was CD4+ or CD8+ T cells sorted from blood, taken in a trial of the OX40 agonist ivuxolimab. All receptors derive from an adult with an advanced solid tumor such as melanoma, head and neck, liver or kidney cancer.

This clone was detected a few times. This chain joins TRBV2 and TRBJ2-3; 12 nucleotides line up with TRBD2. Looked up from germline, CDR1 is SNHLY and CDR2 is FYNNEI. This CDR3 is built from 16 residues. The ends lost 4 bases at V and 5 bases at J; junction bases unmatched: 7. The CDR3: CASSGLAGGIGDTQYF. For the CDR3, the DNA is TGTGCCAGCAGTGGGCTAGCGGGGGGGATCGGAGATACGCAGTATTTT.

CDR3 region: CASSSRVSGNTIYF. In DNA, the CDR3 is TGTGCCAGCAGCTCGAGGGTCAGCGGAAACACCATATATTTT. The J gene is TRBJ1-3, the V gene TRBV7-2; D remains unclear. Trimming removed 4 bases from V and 4 bases from J, with 11 bases in between. Germline CDR1 SGHTA, CDR2 FQGNSA. The length of the CDR3 is 14 residues.

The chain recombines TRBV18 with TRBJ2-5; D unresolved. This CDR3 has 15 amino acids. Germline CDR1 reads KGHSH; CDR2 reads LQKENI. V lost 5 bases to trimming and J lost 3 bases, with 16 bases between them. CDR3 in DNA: TGTGCCAGCTCATCGCGGACGCGGAGAGAAGAGACCCAGTACTTC. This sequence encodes CASSSRTRREETQYF.

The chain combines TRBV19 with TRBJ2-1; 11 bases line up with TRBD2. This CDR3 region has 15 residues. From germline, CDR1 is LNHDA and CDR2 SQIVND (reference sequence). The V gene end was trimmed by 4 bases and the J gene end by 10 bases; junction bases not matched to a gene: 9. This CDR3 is CASSTLAGGLEEQFF. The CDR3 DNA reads TGTGCCAGTAGTACCCTAGCGGGGGGTTTGGAAGAGCAGTTCTTC.

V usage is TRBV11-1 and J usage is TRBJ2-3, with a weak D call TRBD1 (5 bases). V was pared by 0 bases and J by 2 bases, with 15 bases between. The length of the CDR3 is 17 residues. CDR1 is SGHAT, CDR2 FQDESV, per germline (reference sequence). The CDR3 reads CASSLAPQGFPTDTQYF. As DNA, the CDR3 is TGTGCCAGCAGCTTAGCGCCGCAGGGTTTCCCCACAGATACGCAGTATTTT.

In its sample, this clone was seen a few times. As DNA, the CDR3 is TGCGCCAGCAGCTTGGGTCCTGGCGGCACTGGCTACACCTTC. This encodes CASSLGPGGTGYTF. This chain links TRBV5-1 with TRBJ1-2; D call uncertain. The V gene lost 0 bases and the J gene lost 7 bases, with 13 bases spanning the gap. Germline loops: CDR1 SGHRS, CDR2 YFSETQ. The CDR3 length is 14 residues. The complete variable domain, with remaining parts taken from reference TRBV5-1 and TRBJ1-2, reads KAGVTQTPRYLIKTRGQQVTLSCSPISGHRSVSWYQQTPGQGLQFLFEYFSETQRNKGNFPGRFSGRQFSNSRSEMNVSTLELGDSALYLCASSLGPGGTGYTFGSGTRLTVV.

The CDR3 nucleotides are TGTGCCAGCAGCTCCTGGGCAGGAACGAATGGCTACACCTTC. Amino acid sequence: CASSSWAGTNGYTF. The chain employs TRBV5-6 and TRBJ1-2; no clear D gene. Germline CDR1 reads SGHDT; CDR2 reads YYEEEE. The V and J ends lost 3 bases and 6 bases respectively, with 15 bases between them. CDR3 length equals 14 residues.

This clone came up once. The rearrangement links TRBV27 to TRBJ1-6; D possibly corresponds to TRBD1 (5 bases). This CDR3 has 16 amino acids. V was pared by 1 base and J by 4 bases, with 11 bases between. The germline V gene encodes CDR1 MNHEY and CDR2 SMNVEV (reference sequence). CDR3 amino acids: CASSLLGGGYNSPLHF. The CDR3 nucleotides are TGTGCCAGCAGTTTATTGGGGGGGGGTTATAATTCACCCCTCCACTTT.

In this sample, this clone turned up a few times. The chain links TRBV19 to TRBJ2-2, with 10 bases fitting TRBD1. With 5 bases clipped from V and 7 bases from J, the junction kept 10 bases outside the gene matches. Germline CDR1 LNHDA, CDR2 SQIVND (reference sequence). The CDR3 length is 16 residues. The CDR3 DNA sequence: TGTGCCAGTAGTGTTTCCGGGACAGGGGTTGGCGGGGAGCTGTTTTTT. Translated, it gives CASSVSGTGVGGELFF.

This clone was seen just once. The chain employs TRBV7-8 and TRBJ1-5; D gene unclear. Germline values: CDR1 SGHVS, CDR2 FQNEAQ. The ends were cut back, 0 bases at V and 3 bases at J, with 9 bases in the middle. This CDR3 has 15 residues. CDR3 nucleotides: TGTGCCAGCAGCTTAGCGTCGGCGGCCAATCAGCCCCAGCATTTT. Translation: CASSLASAANQPQHF. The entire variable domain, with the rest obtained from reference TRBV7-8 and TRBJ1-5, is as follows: GAGVSQSPRYKVAKRGQDVALRCDPISGHVSLFWYQQALGQGPEFLTYFQNEAQLDKSGLPSDRFFAERPEGSVSTLKIQRTQQEDSAVYLCASSLASAANQPQHFGDGTRLSIL.

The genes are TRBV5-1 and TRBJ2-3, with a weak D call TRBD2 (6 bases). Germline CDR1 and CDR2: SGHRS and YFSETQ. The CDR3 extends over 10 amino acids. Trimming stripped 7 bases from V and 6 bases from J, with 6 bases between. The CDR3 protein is CASGGDTQYF. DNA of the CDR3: TGCGCCAGCGGGGGGGATACGCAGTATTTT.

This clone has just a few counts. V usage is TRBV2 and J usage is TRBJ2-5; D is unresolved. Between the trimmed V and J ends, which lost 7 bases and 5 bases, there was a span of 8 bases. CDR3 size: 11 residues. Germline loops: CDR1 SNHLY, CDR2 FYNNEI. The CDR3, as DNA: TGTGCCAGCAAGGTCTGGGAGACCCAGTACTTC. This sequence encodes CASKVWETQYF.

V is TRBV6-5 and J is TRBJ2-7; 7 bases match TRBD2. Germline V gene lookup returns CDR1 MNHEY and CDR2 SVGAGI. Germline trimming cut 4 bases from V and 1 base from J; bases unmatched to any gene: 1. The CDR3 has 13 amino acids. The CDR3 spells CASSSGRSYEQYF. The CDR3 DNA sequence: TGTGCCAGCAGTTCCGGGAGGTCCTACGAGCAGTACTTC.

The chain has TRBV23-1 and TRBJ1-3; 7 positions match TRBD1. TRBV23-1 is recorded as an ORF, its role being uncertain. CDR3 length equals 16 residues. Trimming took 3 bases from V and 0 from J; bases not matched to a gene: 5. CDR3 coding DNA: TGCGCCAGCAGTCATACCGGGACAGACTCTGGAAACACCATATATTTT. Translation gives CASSHTGTDSGNTIYF.

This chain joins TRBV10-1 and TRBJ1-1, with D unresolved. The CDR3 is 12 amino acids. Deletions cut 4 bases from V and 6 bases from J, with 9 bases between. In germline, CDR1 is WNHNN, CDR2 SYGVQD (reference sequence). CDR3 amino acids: CASSGGWPEAFF. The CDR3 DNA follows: TGCGCCAGCAGTGGCGGATGGCCTGAAGCTTTCTTT.

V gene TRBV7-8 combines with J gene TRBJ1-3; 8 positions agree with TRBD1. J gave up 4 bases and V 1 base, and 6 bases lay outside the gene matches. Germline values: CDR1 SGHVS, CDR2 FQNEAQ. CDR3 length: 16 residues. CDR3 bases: TGTGCCAGCAGCTTAGGACAGGGGAACTTCGGAAACACCATATATTTT. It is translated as CASSLGQGNFGNTIYF.

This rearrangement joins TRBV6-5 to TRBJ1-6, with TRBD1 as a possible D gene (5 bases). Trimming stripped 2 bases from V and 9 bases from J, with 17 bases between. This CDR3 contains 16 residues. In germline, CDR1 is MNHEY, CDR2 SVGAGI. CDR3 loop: CASSYMRGKMGSPLHF. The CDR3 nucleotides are TGTGCCAGCAGTTACATGAGGGGTAAAATGGGTTCACCCCTCCACTTT.